These 22 T cell receptor beta chains came from one sample sequenced in a study of beta chain features in type 1 diabetes. Overall study results and limits: All four CD4+ subsets of Type 1 diabetes patients contained TCRB CDR3s that were moderately but significantly shorter.

These receptors have no known antigen. Expressed TCRB transcripts were sequenced after all isolated RNA was converted to cDNA. The data were produced by immunoSEQ multiplex PCR, yet TCRdb's version contains in-frame clones alone and is incomplete. Here the sample spans 150,000 to 200,000 clones, 8% to 9.5% being singletons. The sample taken for sequencing was central memory CD4+ T cells from blood. The receptor source for this set is a woman aged 18-29 years with type 1 diabetes.

The sample holds many counts of this clone. The chain employs TRBV19 and TRBJ2-7, with D unclear. The CDR3 has 13 amino acids. V was clipped by 6 bases and J by 4 bases, with 13 bases between them. CDR1 is LNHDA and CDR2 is SQIVND in the germline V gene (reference sequence). The CDR3 DNA reads as TGTGCCAGTAGCTCGGTGGTAGCTTACGAGCAGTACTTC. It yields the protein CASSSVVAYEQYF.

The sample holds a few counts of this clone. This chain connects TRBV28 to TRBJ2-1, with 8 positions matching TRBD2. The germline gives CDR1 MDHEN, CDR2 SYDVKM. There are 11 residues in the CDR3. The junction had 4 bases not matched to a gene; V was cut back by 6 bases and J by 12 bases. The CDR3 spells CASSQSGRQFF. As DNA, the CDR3 is TGTGCCAGCAGCCAGAGCGGGAGGCAGTTCTTC.

This clone was seen a handful of times. The rearrangement uses TRBV7-6 and TRBJ2-7, with 7 positions matching TRBD2. The germline V gene encodes CDR1 SGHVS and CDR2 FNYEAQ. The CDR3 is 17 amino acids. V gave up 1 base and J gave up 2 bases; unmatched junction bases: 11. The DNA of the CDR3 is TGTGCCAGCAGCTTAGTAGGAGGGACTACAGACACCTACGAGCAGTACTTC. This translates into CASSLVGGTTDTYEQYF.

This clone was found a few times. This chain uses TRBV7-3 with TRBJ2-7, with 14 bases identical to TRBD2. In germline, CDR1 is SGHTA, CDR2 FQGTGA. J gave up 7 bases and V 5 bases, and 7 bases lay outside the gene matches. CDR3 length: 15 amino acids. The chain's CDR3 is CASSPGLAGGPEQYF. The CDR3 DNA reads TGTGCCAGCAGCCCAGGACTAGCGGGAGGTCCAGAGCAGTACTTC.

This rearrangement joins TRBV18 to TRBJ2-1; D remains ambiguous. Deletions cut 0 bases from V and 9 bases from J, with 15 bases between. Per germline, CDR1 KGHSH and CDR2 LQKENI. The CDR3 is made up of 15 amino acids. The CDR3 sequence: CASSPPELALGEQFF. The CDR3 coding sequence is TGTGCCAGCTCACCACCGGAATTGGCTCTAGGTGAGCAGTTCTTC.

Many counts were recorded for this clone. The rearrangement uses TRBV4-1 and TRBJ2-5; D ambiguous. Between the trimmed V and J ends, which lost 0 bases and 4 bases, there was a span of 9 bases. The CDR3 length is 14 residues. Looked up from germline, CDR1 is MGHRA and CDR2 is YSYEKL. In nucleotides, the CDR3 is TGCGCCAGCAGCCAAGAGGGCTCTTCAGAGACCCAGTACTTC. Its protein product is CASSQEGSSETQYF.

The chain carries TRBV18 and TRBJ2-1; the D is unclear. Germline values: CDR1 KGHSH, CDR2 LQKENI. This CDR3 has 11 residues. The germline V and J ends were trimmed by 4 bases and 10 bases, with 8 bases remaining between them. The CDR3 is CASSLYAEQFF. In DNA, the CDR3 is TGTGCCAGCTCACTCTATGCGGAGCAGTTCTTC.

This clone turned up a few times. Other DNA sequences from this sample encode an identical CDR3 as well. The CDR3 DNA follows: TGTGCCAGCAGCTTCGGGGGTGGGGAGACCCAGTACTTC. Translating gives CASSFGGGETQYF. The chain uses TRBV7-2 and TRBJ2-5, with a possible D match to TRBD2 (6 bases). Trimming shortened V by 3 bases and J by 5 bases, and 10 bases separated the two germline ends. CDR1 SGHTA and CDR2 FQGNSA come from the germline V gene. The CDR3 totals 13 residues.

At least ten counts were recorded for this clone. The chain uses TRBV25-1 and TRBJ1-4, with a tentative D call TRBD1 (5 bases). The V end lost 11 bases, the J end lost 10 bases, and 14 bases lay between the germline ends. Looked up from germline, CDR1 is MGHDK and CDR2 is SYGVNS. This CDR3 is built from 11 residues. CDR3 nucleotide sequence: TGTGCCCGGACGGGGGAACGAAAACTGTTTTTT. This encodes CARTGERKLFF.

This clone turned up a few times. V gene TRBV14 combines with J gene TRBJ1-1; 8 bases line up with TRBD1. This CDR3 is built from 15 residues. The germline CDR1 and CDR2 sequences are SGHDN and FVKESK. Trimming at V came to 6 bases and at J to 7 bases, leaving 13 bases not matched to a gene. The CDR3 region has the DNA TGTGCCAGCAGTCTTTACAGGACAGGGCAGAATGAAGCTTTCTTT. This encodes CASSLYRTGQNEAFF.

This clone was seen a handful of times. The chain recombines TRBV2 with TRBJ2-2; weak D call: TRBD2 (5 bases). The CDR3 has 15 amino acids. CDR1 SNHLY and CDR2 FYNNEI come from the germline V gene. Trimming took off 0 bases at V and 6 bases at J, with 11 bases between the two ends. As DNA, the CDR3 is TGTGCCAGCAGTGAAGCGCTTCGGGGATCCGGGGAGCTGTTTTTT. Its translation is CASSEALRGSGELFF.

This clone showed up just a few times. The rearrangement joins TRBV7-2 to TRBJ1-1, with TRBD1 matching over 7 bases. With V trimmed by 1 base and J by 4 bases, 6 bases remained unmatched. Germline CDR1 and CDR2: SGHTA and FQGNSA. The CDR3 spans 15 residues. The CDR3 sequence is CASSLERRGSTEAFF. Written as DNA, the CDR3 is TGTGCCAGCAGCTTAGAACGCAGGGGGAGCACTGAAGCTTTCTTT.

This clone has just a few counts. The chain employs TRBV19 and TRBJ2-7; 10 bases fit TRBD2. V trimming: 7 bases; J trimming: 4 bases; junction bases outside the gene matches: 4. CDR3 length: 13 amino acids. Germline-derived CDR1 and CDR2 are LNHDA and SQIVND (reference sequence). CDR3 sequence (DNA): TGTGCCAGTAAAAGCGGGGGGGAGTACGAGCAGTACTTC. The encoded protein is CASKSGGEYEQYF.

V usage is TRBV7-2 and J usage is TRBJ2-2, with a possible D match to TRBD1 (6 bases). CDR1 is SGHTA, CDR2 FQGNSA, per germline. With 5 bases removed from V and 6 bases from J, the gap between germline ends came to 13 bases. The CDR3 totals 14 residues. The CDR3 loop is CASSPHQGPGELFF. The CDR3 DNA follows: TGTGCCAGCAGCCCCCATCAGGGGCCCGGGGAGCTGTTTTTT. The full variable domain, in which reference TRBV7-2 and TRBJ2-2 provide the parts outside the CDR3, is GAGVSQSPSNKVTEKGKDVELRCDPISGHTALYWYRQSLGQGLEFLIYFQGNSAPDKSGLPSDRFSAERTGGSVSTLTIQRTQQEDSAVYLCASSPHQGPGELFFGEGSRLTVL.

In this sample, this clone turned up a few times. The chain joins TRBV7-2 to TRBJ2-5, with 7 positions matching TRBD2. The ends lost 7 bases at V and 6 bases at J; junction bases unmatched: 14. Per the germline V gene, CDR1 is SGHTA and CDR2 is FQGNSA. This CDR3 has 15 amino acids. In DNA form, the CDR3 reads TGTGCCAGCAAGGTGGGCGGGACTACGGTCAAGACCCAGTACTTC. This gives the protein CASKVGGTTVKTQYF.

This clone was detected only a few times. The rearrangement joins TRBV19 to TRBJ2-1; D unclear. In germline, CDR1 is LNHDA, CDR2 SQIVND (reference sequence). Trimming shortened V by 3 bases and J by 5 bases, and 14 bases separated the two germline ends. The CDR3 spans 15 residues. CDR3 amino acids: CASSITATANNEQFF. The DNA for the CDR3 is TGTGCCAGTAGTATTACTGCTACAGCAAACAATGAGCAGTTCTTC.

This rearrangement joins TRBV10-2 to TRBJ2-1; 9 positions agree with TRBD2. CDR3 size: 17 residues. The trim removed 1 base at V and 7 bases at J, leaving 11 bases unmatched. Per germline, CDR1 WSHSY and CDR2 SAAADI. The CDR3 protein is CASSEFPSGGMANEQFF. The CDR3 DNA is TGCGCCAGCAGTGAGTTCCCCAGCGGGGGGATGGCGAATGAGCAGTTCTTC.

This clone has more than one count but fewer than ten. The chain is built from TRBV7-9 and TRBJ2-7; 7 bases line up with TRBD2. Germline V gene lookup returns CDR1 SEHNR and CDR2 FQNEAQ (reference sequence). The J segment lost 4 bases and the V segment lost 3 bases, leaving 6 bases of the junction unmatched. This CDR3 is 14 amino acids long. CDR3 in amino acids: CASSFGAGPYEQYF. The CDR3 coding sequence is TGTGCCAGCAGCTTCGGAGCGGGACCATACGAGCAGTACTTC.

V gene TRBV27 combines with J gene TRBJ1-2, with 9 positions matching TRBD1. V was pared by 2 bases and J by 2 bases, with 0 bases of the junction left unmatched. The germline CDR1 and CDR2 sequences are MNHEY and SMNVEV (reference sequence). The CDR3 has 14 residues. The DNA for the CDR3 is TGTGCCAGCAGTTTAGGACAGGGGAACTATGGCTACACCTTC. This sequence encodes CASSLGQGNYGYTF.

V usage is TRBV11-2 and J usage is TRBJ2-1; 9 bases match TRBD2. The CDR3 spans 11 residues. Unmatched junction bases numbered 3, after V lost 5 bases and J lost 13 bases. The germline V gene encodes CDR1 SGHAT and CDR2 FQNNGV. CDR3 bases: TGTGCCAGCAGCCTCCTAGCGGGACAGTTCTTC. Its protein product is CASSLLAGQFF.

This clone was picked up a small number of times. The chain carries TRBV28 and TRBJ1-5; TRBD1 aligns across 7 bases. Germline CDR1 MDHEN, CDR2 SYDVKM. V trimming: 7 bases; J trimming: 6 bases; junction bases outside the gene matches: 6. The CDR3 consists of 13 residues. The CDR3 DNA is TGTGCCAGCAAGGAGGGGGCCGGTCAGCCCCAGCATTTT. It encodes CASKEGAGQPQHF.

V is TRBV7-2 and J is TRBJ2-1; D unresolved. The V gene lost 4 bases and the J gene lost 9 bases, with 19 bases spanning the gap. The CDR3 runs 15 residues. The germline CDR1 and CDR2 sequences are SGHTA and FQGNSA. DNA for the CDR3: TGTGCCAGCAGCTCCTCAGTAAACCCCCTTGGTGAGCAGTTCTTC. It encodes CASSSSVNPLGEQFF.